This T cell receptor (beta chain) stems from a study of blood T cell repertoires in COVID-19. At the level of the study: Italy, Spain and the United States were the sources of the convalescent and acute COVID-19 samples. The analysed material was cDNA or gDNA that came from T cells, B-cell-depleted T cells, or PBMCs.

This CDR3 has 17 residues. Trimming cost V 0 bases and J 0 bases, with 13 bases left between them. Germline V lookup: CDR1 SGHKS, CDR2 YYEKEE (reference sequence). In the original analysis: Reference gene primer amplification yielded estimated nucleated cell counts. Method: immunoSEQ multiplex PCR; TCRdb's copy keeps in-frame clones and lacks some. V and J calls and clone size are given by that table; D and trimming were obtained from the DNA. The data contain a few hundred thousand clones, 85% of them singletons. The TCR comes from a woman under 30 with acute or convalescent COVID-19. The chain has TRBV5-5 and TRBJ1-3; tentative D call: TRBD1 (5 bases). Sequencing input: peripheral blood. The CDR3 protein is CASSLVRGGNSGNTIYF. CDR3 nucleotides: TGTGCCAGCAGCTTGGTGAGGGGAGGGAACTCTGGAAACACCATATATTTT.